Presented here are 10 T cell receptor beta chains from one specimen sequenced in a study of CD8+ T cells in alopecia areata. cDNA reverse transcribed from extracted RNA served as the sequencing template. Generated by immunoSEQ multiplex PCR, the TCRdb table keeps only in-frame clones and is missing some. The data show about 190,000 clones, around three fifths seen once. Treatment here: oral pan-JAK inhibitor, 5-10 mg twice daily. The sample here was CD4+ T cells sorted from blood, taken around week 49, from a patient treated with tofacitinib. The receptors were gathered from a human donor with alopecia areata.

The J gene is TRBJ1-1, the V gene TRBV5-6; tentatively, D is TRBD1 (6 bases). The CDR3 is 17 amino acids. The germline V and J ends were trimmed by 4 bases and 5 bases, with 24 bases remaining between them. Germline V gives CDR1 SGHDT, CDR2 YYEEEE. CDR3 amino acids: CASSRTSGRDIGTEAFF. The CDR3 DNA follows: TGTGCCAGCAGCCGGACCAGTGGGAGGGACATCGGGACTGAAGCTTTCTTT.

This clone was counted only a few times. The rearrangement uses TRBV7-2 and TRBJ2-7; D perhaps matches TRBD1 (5 bases). Between the trimmed V and J ends, which lost 1 base and 5 bases, there was a span of 9 bases. The CDR3 runs 13 residues. Germline lookup yields CDR1 SGHTA and CDR2 FQGNSA. CDR3 nucleotides: TGTGCCAGCAGCTTAGGGGCAGGGAACGAGCAGTACTTC. This sequence encodes CASSLGAGNEQYF.

V gene TRBV25-1 combines with J gene TRBJ1-4; TRBD1 agrees at 8 bases. This CDR3 is built from 15 residues. V shed 4 bases, J shed 6 bases, and the junction held 7 bases outside the gene matches. Germline lookup yields CDR1 MGHDK and CDR2 SYGVNS. The CDR3 sequence is CASSASQGGYEKLFF. The DNA for the CDR3 is TGTGCCAGCAGTGCCTCACAGGGGGGTTATGAAAAACTGTTTTTT.

This clone was found once. The rearrangement links TRBV7-2 to TRBJ2-7; either TRBD1 or TRBD2 may supply D (5 bases each). The germline CDR1 and CDR2 sequences are SGHTA and FQGNSA. Deletions cut 1 base from V and 0 bases from J, with 10 bases between. The CDR3 covers 15 residues. The CDR3 DNA reads TGTGCCAGCAGCTTAGATTTTGGGGGCTCCTACGAGCAGTACTTC. As protein: CASSLDFGGSYEQYF.

The V gene is TRBV7-2, the J gene TRBJ2-3; D is ambiguous. The CDR3 contains 14 residues. The V gene lost 0 bases and the J gene lost 4 bases, with 8 bases spanning the gap. CDR1 is SGHTA, CDR2 FQGNSA, per germline. The CDR3 DNA reads TGTGCCAGCAGCTTAGCGCGGCCGCCAGATACGCAGTATTTT. It translates to CASSLARPPDTQYF.

J is TRBJ1-2 and V is TRBV5-1; D remains unclear. CDR3 length equals 13 residues. The germline V and J ends were trimmed by 5 bases and 0 bases, with 8 bases remaining between them. Germline values: CDR1 SGHRS, CDR2 YFSETQ. The CDR3 sequence: CASRREANYGYTF. The CDR3 DNA reads TGCGCCAGCAGAAGGGAAGCTAACTATGGCTACACCTTC.

This clone has only one observation. The rearrangement uses TRBV7-8 and TRBJ2-2, with 13 bases matching TRBD2. The CDR3 contains 16 residues. Germline CDR1 SGHVS, CDR2 FQNEAQ. V shed 5 bases, J shed 7 bases, and the junction held 7 bases outside the gene matches. In DNA form, the CDR3 reads TGTGCCAGCAGCCAACTAGCGGGGGGGCCAGGCGGGGAGCTGTTTTTT. This sequence encodes CASSQLAGGPGGELFF.

The chain couples TRBV29-1 to TRBJ2-1; tentative D call: TRBD2 (5 bases). Trimming took off 0 bases at V and 12 bases at J, with 12 bases between the two ends. The CDR3 loop spans 12 amino acids. CDR1 SQVTM and CDR2 ANQGSEA come from the germline V gene. CDR3 sequence (DNA): TGCAGCGTTGAAGAGACTCGTACTAGGCAGTTCTTC. Protein sequence: CSVEETRTRQFF.

This clone has a handful of counts. The rearrangement links TRBV7-8 to TRBJ2-1; no firm D call. There are 14 residues in the CDR3. The germline CDR1 and CDR2 sequences are SGHVS and FQNEAQ. The V and J ends lost 6 bases and 3 bases respectively, with 12 bases between them. The CDR3 sequence: CASSRTLNYNEQFF. The DNA of the CDR3 is TGTGCCAGCAGTCGGACCCTAAACTACAATGAGCAGTTCTTC. Full variable domain (outside the CDR3, taken from reference TRBV7-8 and TRBJ2-1): GAGVSQSPRYKVAKRGQDVALRCDPISGHVSLFWYQQALGQGPEFLTYFQNEAQLDKSGLPSDRFFAERPEGSVSTLKIQRTQQEDSAVYLCASSRTLNYNEQFFGPGTRLTVL.

In its sample, this clone was seen once. The rearrangement uses TRBV5-6 and TRBJ2-1; unclear D gene. The CDR3 totals 13 residues. CDR1 is SGHDT, CDR2 YYEEEE, per germline. V was trimmed by 1 base and J by 7 bases, leaving 9 bases between them. CDR3 residues: CASSLPSTNEQFF. The CDR3 bases are TGTGCCAGCAGCTTGCCGTCTACAAATGAGCAGTTCTTC. The full variable domain, completed using reference TRBV5-6 and TRBJ2-1, is DAGVTQSPTHLIKTRGQQVTLRCSPKSGHDTVSWYQQALGQGPQFIFQYYEEEERQRGNFPDRFSGHQFPNYSSELNVNALLLGDSALYLCASSLPSTNEQFFGPGTRLTVL.